The 26 T cell receptor beta chains given below trace back to one sample, sequenced in a study of blood T cell repertoires in COVID-19. The table came from immunoSEQ multiplex PCR; TCRdb's copy has only in-frame clones and leaves some out. The table includes approximately 54,000 clones, 80% to 90% detected once. Sequences were obtained from peripheral blood. The receptors were sampled from a woman aged 60-75 years with acute or convalescent COVID-19.

V gene TRBV4-1 combines with J gene TRBJ2-7; D may be TRBD1 (6 bases). The CDR3 length is 16 residues. The V gene's germline CDR1 is MGHRA and CDR2 YSYEKL. Between the trimmed V and J ends, which lost 1 base and 3 bases, there was a span of 16 bases. DNA of the CDR3: TGCGCCAGCAGCCAAGGGGATAACAGGGCCGTCTACGAGCAGTACTTC. Translation: CASSQGDNRAVYEQYF.

CDR3 region: CASTEGTRVEQYF. Written as DNA, the CDR3 is TGTGCCAGCACCGAGGGAACCCGAGTTGAGCAGTACTTC. The J gene is TRBJ2-7, the V gene TRBV28, with D tentatively TRBD2 (5 bases). Germline V gives CDR1 MDHEN, CDR2 SYDVKM. This CDR3 has 13 residues. Trimming removed 7 bases from V and 7 bases from J, with 17 bases in between.

The CDR3 DNA reads TGTGCCAGCAGGTCCACAAGGGGCGAAAGCTCTGGGGCCAACGTCCTGACTTTC. The encoded protein is CASRSTRGESSGANVLTF. The rearrangement links TRBV28 to TRBJ2-6; tentative D call: TRBD1 (5 bases). The CDR3 consists of 18 residues. In germline, CDR1 is MDHEN, CDR2 SYDVKM. V shed 6 bases and J shed 0 bases, with 18 bases lying between them.

CDR3 region: CASSGNFGTGTSEAFF. DNA for the CDR3: TGTGCCAGCAGTGGCAATTTCGGGACAGGGACATCTGAAGCTTTCTTT. The rearrangement links TRBV6-1 to TRBJ1-1, with 9 bases that match TRBD1. J was trimmed by 6 bases and V by 4 bases; bases with no gene match: 12. CDR3 length: 16 residues. Germline V gives CDR1 MNHNS, CDR2 SASEGT.

The gene calls are TRBV19 and TRBJ2-7, with 12 bases that match TRBD2. J was trimmed by 4 bases and V by 8 bases; bases with no gene match: 9. CDR1 and CDR2 (germline): LNHDA, SQIVND (reference sequence). The length of the CDR3 is 15 residues. This CDR3 reads CASSLGLAGPYEQYF. In nucleotides, the CDR3 is TGTGCCAGTTCCCTTGGACTAGCGGGACCATACGAGCAGTACTTC. The full variable domain, in which reference TRBV19 and TRBJ2-7 provide the parts outside the CDR3, is DGGITQSPKYLFRKEGQNVTLSCEQNLNHDAMYWYRQDPGQGLRLIYYSQIVNDFQKGDIAEGYSVSREKKESFPLTVTSAQKNPTAFYLCASSLGLAGPYEQYFGPGTRLTVT.

This clone was seen a single time. The DNA for the CDR3 is TGTGCCAGCAGCCCTCCGGGGGAGGAAGGCTACACCTTC. This translates into CASSPPGEEGYTF. The chain uses TRBV11-2 and TRBJ1-2, with a tentative D call TRBD1 (5 bases). The V gene's germline CDR1 is SGHAT and CDR2 FQNNGV. This CDR3 has 13 residues. V lost 5 bases, J lost 8 bases, and 15 bases lay in between.

The chain links TRBV23-1 to TRBJ2-7; TRBD1 agrees at 9 bases. TRBV23-1 is known as an ORF, though its function is uncertain. The CDR3 length is 13 residues. With V trimmed by 2 bases and J by 6 bases, 2 bases remained unmatched. For the CDR3, the DNA is TGCGCCAGCAGTCAAGGGACAGGGATCGAGCAGTACTTC. Its translation: CASSQGTGIEQYF.

This sequence joins TRBV5-1 and TRBJ2-3; maybe TRBD2 (5 bases). Germline V lookup: CDR1 SGHRS, CDR2 YFSETQ. This CDR3 is built from 16 residues. The V end lost 0 bases, the J end lost 2 bases, and 13 bases lay between the germline ends. The CDR3 loop reads CASSLGESGTTDTQYF. The CDR3, as DNA: TGCGCCAGCAGCTTGGGGGAGTCGGGTACCACAGATACGCAGTATTTT.

A note on this clone: The junction differs from germline at one of its ends, possibly a read error. This chain joins TRBV4-1 and TRBJ2-1, with TRBD2 identical over 11 bases. The CDR3 has 17 amino acids. Germline lookup yields CDR1 MGHRA and CDR2 YSYEKL. CDR3: CAGSQQSLAGGQNEQFF. For the CDR3, the DNA is TGCGCCGGCAGCCAGCAATCCTTAGCGGGAGGGCAAAATGAGCAGTTCTTC.

The chain uses TRBV12-3 or TRBV12-4 and TRBJ2-2, with D unresolved. The CDR3 runs to 13 residues. Trimming removed 5 bases from V and 4 bases from J, with 8 bases in between. The CDR3 nucleotides read TGTGCCAGCAGTCCTCCGGTCACCGGGGAGCTGTTTTTT. This sequence encodes CASSPPVTGELFF.

The chain combines TRBV24-1 with TRBJ2-1; 9 bases agree with TRBD2. Germline V gene sequence: CDR1 KGHDR, CDR2 SFDVKD. J gave up 9 bases and V 4 bases, and 9 bases lay outside the gene matches. CDR3 length: 15 residues. CDR3 amino acids: CATSDPGRGGAEQFF. Written as DNA, the CDR3 is TGTGCCACCAGTGACCCTGGGCGGGGGGGCGCTGAGCAGTTCTTC.

This chain uses TRBV29-1 with TRBJ2-7; 7 nucleotides match TRBD1. Germline CDR1 reads SQVTM; CDR2 reads ANQGSEA. The CDR3 has 13 amino acids. Trimming at V came to 6 bases and at J to 4 bases, leaving 9 bases not matched to a gene. CDR3 sequence (DNA): TGCAGCGTAATGACCGGGACAGAATACGAGCAGTACTTC. It translates to CSVMTGTEYEQYF.

V gene TRBV29-1 combines with J gene TRBJ1-2; the D gene is possibly TRBD1 (6 bases). The CDR3 totals 11 residues. V gave up 5 bases and J gave up 7 bases, with 11 bases separating them. Germline V gene lookup returns CDR1 SQVTM and CDR2 ANQGSEA. The CDR3 DNA follows: TGCAGCGTTCGGGGGGCGGTTGGCTACACCTTC. Translation gives CSVRGAVGYTF.

The V and J genes are TRBV18 and TRBJ2-5; possible D gene TRBD2, 5 bases. The germline V gene has CDR1 KGHSH and CDR2 LQKENI. Deletions cut 5 bases from V and 2 bases from J, with 9 bases between. The CDR3 totals 13 residues. This CDR3 reads CASSSGLQETQYF. The CDR3 nucleotides read TGTGCCAGCTCATCGGGGTTACAAGAGACCCAGTACTTC. Complete variable domain (other parts from reference TRBV18 and TRBJ2-5): NAGVMQNPRHLVRRRGQEARLRCSPMKGHSHVYWYRQLPEEGLKFMVYLQKENIIDESGMPKERFSAEFPKEGPSILRIQQVVRGDSAAYFCASSSGLQETQYFGPGTRLLVL.

V is TRBV13 and J is TRBJ2-3; no clear D gene. Germline CDR1 reads PRHDT; CDR2 reads FYEKMQ (reference sequence). This CDR3 contains 16 residues. Trimming left V 5 bases short and J 1 base short, with 16 bases between. The CDR3 reads CASSLERFRGTDTQYF. Here the CDR3 DNA reads TGTGCCAGCAGCCTAGAGAGATTCCGTGGCACAGATACGCAGTATTTT.

The J gene is TRBJ2-1, the V gene TRBV5-1, with 9 bases that match TRBD1. Germline lookup yields CDR1 SGHRS and CDR2 YFSETQ. The trim removed 4 bases at V and 2 bases at J, leaving 7 bases unmatched. This CDR3 is built from 16 residues. The CDR3: CASSLRDRDPYNEQFF. For the CDR3, the DNA is TGCGCCAGCAGCCTCCGGGACAGGGACCCCTACAATGAGCAGTTCTTC.

This chain connects TRBV29-1 to TRBJ2-3; TRBD2 matches at 11 bases. V shed 4 bases, J shed 1 base, and the junction held 13 bases outside the gene matches. The CDR3 has 18 amino acids. Germline loops: CDR1 SQVTM, CDR2 ANQGSEA. The chain's CDR3 is CSVARGLAGGRGTDTQYF. CDR3 sequence (DNA): TGCAGCGTTGCCCGGGGGCTAGCGGGGGGACGGGGCACAGATACGCAGTATTTT.

This chain links TRBV5-4 with TRBJ2-2; D is unresolved. The CDR3 covers 14 residues. The germline V gene encodes CDR1 SGHNT and CDR2 YYREEE (reference sequence). Trimming left V 1 base short and J 5 bases short, with 9 bases between. CDR3 DNA: TGTGCCAGCAGCTTGTCTAGTAAGACCGGGGAGCTGTTTTTT. Its translation is CASSLSSKTGELFF.

J is TRBJ1-5 and V is TRBV18, with TRBD1 matching 8 bases. CDR1 and CDR2 (germline): KGHSH, LQKENI. The V segment lost 3 bases and the J segment 2 bases; nucleotides outside the gene matches: 0. CDR3 size: 14 residues. The CDR3 region has the DNA TGTGCCAGCTCACCGGGACAGGGCAATCAGCCCCAGCATTTT. Encoded protein: CASSPGQGNQPQHF.

V and J are TRBV29-1 and TRBJ2-6; D might be TRBD1 (5 bases). The CDR3 has 14 residues. V lost 4 bases and J 0 bases, leaving 7 bases between the germline ends. Germline values: CDR1 SQVTM, CDR2 ANQGSEA. CDR3 amino acids: CSVGGTSGANVLTF. The DNA for the CDR3 is TGCAGCGTTGGGGGCACCTCTGGGGCCAACGTCCTGACTTTC.

This chain joins TRBV6-6 and TRBJ1-2, with 7 bases lining up with TRBD1. V trimming: 2 bases; J trimming: 8 bases; junction bases outside the gene matches: 5. CDR1 and CDR2 from the germline V gene are MNHNY and SVGAGI (reference sequence). CDR3 size: 13 residues. CDR3 residues: CASSYRQGDGYTF. DNA of the CDR3: TGTGCCAGCAGTTACAGACAGGGCGACGGCTACACCTTC.

CDR3 in amino acids: CASSIEGSQAAEQYF. Here the CDR3 DNA reads TGTGCCAGTAGTATAGAAGGCAGTCAGGCTGCCGAGCAGTACTTC. The V gene is TRBV19, the J gene TRBJ2-7, with D hard to call. Germline V lookup: CDR1 LNHDA, CDR2 SQIVND (reference sequence). Trimming removed 0 bases from V and 6 bases from J, with 15 bases in between. The length of the CDR3 is 15 residues.

This sequence joins TRBV5-1 and TRBJ1-1, with unresolved D. CDR1 SGHRS and CDR2 YFSETQ come from the germline V gene. The CDR3 runs to 15 residues. Trimming removed 5 bases at V and 2 bases at J, with 16 bases between. CDR3 loop: CASRDGGMINTEAFF. The CDR3 nucleotides read TGCGCCAGCAGGGACGGAGGAATGATTAACACTGAAGCTTTCTTT.

This chain joins TRBV6-4 and TRBJ1-2, with D maybe TRBD1 (5 bases). From germline, CDR1 is MRHNA and CDR2 SNTAGT. V lost 10 bases, J lost 6 bases, and 6 bases lay in between. CDR3 length equals 9 residues. The CDR3 bases are TGTGCCAAACAGGATGGCTACACCTTC. This gives the protein CAKQDGYTF.

The chain has TRBV19 and TRBJ2-2; 12 positions agree with TRBD2. The germline V gene has CDR1 LNHDA and CDR2 SQIVND (reference sequence). This CDR3 is 18 amino acids long. V lost 7 bases and J lost 4; bases outside the gene matches: 13. The CDR3 here is CASMGPLAGGPGTGELFF. In DNA form, the CDR3 reads TGTGCCAGTATGGGGCCACTAGCGGGAGGCCCAGGCACCGGGGAGCTGTTTTTT.

This rearrangement joins TRBV7-9 to TRBJ2-3; 9 bases are shared with TRBD2. The germline V gene encodes CDR1 SEHNR and CDR2 FQNEAQ (reference sequence). V shed 11 bases, J shed 2 bases, and the junction held 11 bases outside the gene matches. This CDR3 is 15 amino acids long. The CDR3 nucleotides are TGTGCCGCCCCCAAGCGGGAGGAGCACACAGATACGCAGTATTTT. Its protein product is CAAPKREEHTDTQYF. The variable domain in full, with the rest retrieved from reference TRBV7-9 and TRBJ2-3, is DTGVSQNPRHKITKRGQNVTFRCDPISEHNRLYWYRQTLGQGPEFLTYFQNEAQLEKSRLLSDRFSAERPKGSFSTLEIQRTEQGDSAMYLCAAPKREEHTDTQYFGPGTRLTVL.